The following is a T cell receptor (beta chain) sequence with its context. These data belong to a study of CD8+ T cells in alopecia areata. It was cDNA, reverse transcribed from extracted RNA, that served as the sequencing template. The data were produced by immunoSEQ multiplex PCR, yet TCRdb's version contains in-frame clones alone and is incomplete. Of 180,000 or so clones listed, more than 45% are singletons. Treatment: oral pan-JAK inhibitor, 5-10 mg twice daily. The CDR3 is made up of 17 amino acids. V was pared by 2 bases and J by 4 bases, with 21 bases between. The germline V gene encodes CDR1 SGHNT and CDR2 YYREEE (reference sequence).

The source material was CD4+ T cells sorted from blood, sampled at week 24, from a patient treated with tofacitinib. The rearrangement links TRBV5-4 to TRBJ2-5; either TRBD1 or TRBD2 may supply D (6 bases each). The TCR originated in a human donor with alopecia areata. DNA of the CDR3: TGTGCCAGCAGCTTACCCTCGGGGGCCGGGGCCCGAGAGACCCAGTACTTC. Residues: CASSLPSGAGARETQYF.